This TCR beta chain was profiled in a study of T-cell memory formation after mild COVID-19 (dated by TCRdb to the early 2020s). Turning to the overall study: TCR sequence clusters from the two donors were largely donor specific. Longitudinal TCRalpha and TCRbeta repertoire sequencing tracked T-cell clones expanding and contracting after mild COVID-19 in a couple of donors. Two young, previously healthy adult volunteers made up the cohort, one male and one female.

This clonotype was observed a few times. No cognate antigen has been identified for it. No much larger clone is present one base from it, and per-base qualities are unavailable. The CDR3 holds 16 amino acids from the cysteine to the phenylalanine. CDR3 DNA is the only sequence kept; it has 48 bases, read in frame from the first base. V loses 6 bases of germline sequence and J loses 0 bases, and the interval between the two ends is 15 bases. The CDR1 and CDR2 encoded by the germline V gene are SNHLY and FYNNEI. The research as a whole found: The study covered only two mild cases, and larger cohorts including severe cases with pre-infection samples were considered necessary. The second-wave clones that peaked on day 37 were not confirmed to be SARS-CoV-2 specific. From day 15 to 85, contracting clones showed balanced CD4/CD8 phenotypes, whereas a second wave of clones that expanded from day 15 to 37 leaned towards CD4+. Contracting CD4+ clones were found mainly in CM and EM memory subsets, while CD8+ clones were enriched in EMRA. Some responding clones were found in pre-infection memory, which suggests that pre-existing cross-reactive memory T cells took part in the SARS-CoV-2 response.

The instrument given in TCRdb is Illumina NovaSeq 6000. cDNA libraries for TCRalpha and TCRbeta were prepared by 5'RACE using constant-segment primers, with sample barcodes and unique molecular identifiers added. RNA was extracted from every sample with Trizol reagent. Amplification of the libraries took two PCR steps, and the second step added a second sample barcode plus Illumina TruSeq adapters. Libraries were sequenced on an Illumina NovaSeq with 2 x 150 bp paired-end reads. The authors' pipeline ran thus. Demultiplexing of reads and collapsing into UMI-guided consensus sequences were performed with migec v1.2.7. With mixcr v2.1.11, UMI consensuses were aligned to TRA and TRB V and J templates and assembled into clonotypes. A clonotype was counted as expanded or contracted only when both edgeR and NoisET called the clonotype significant, with the noise models trained on biological replicates. For edgeR calls, the thresholds were a false discovery rate-adjusted p below 0.01 and a log2 fold-change of 1. As an exploratory analysis of dynamics, max-normalized trajectories of the 1000 most abundant clonotypes were examined with PCA combined with hierarchical clustering. Separately sequenced CD4+ and CD8+ repertoires were used to assign the CD4 or CD8 phenotype of responding clones. The public reads were run again by TCRdb, first through fastp at Q25 and then through MiXCR, and only productive beta chains were kept. Duplicate CDR3 protein sequences are folded into a single record with the most common DNA and genes. The V and J calls were not made by the authors but by TCRdb's processing. The sample table records about 400,000 distinct CDR3 sequences; approximately 14% of these occur just once. Clones ranked in the top ten supply around 21% of the sample.

Ficoll-Paque density gradient centrifugation was used to isolate PBMCs. This receptor was obtained from a man aged 18-30 years who had mild COVID-19 (a few samples of this study predate the infection). The sample titles of this study are shuffled in the database, so cell type and time point are left out; the donor was told from shared clones. The sample taken for sequencing was PBMCs or a T cell subset sorted from them (not recorded which). The chain employs TRBV2 and TRBJ1-5, with TRBD1 tentatively as D gene (5 bases match). Here is the DNA: TGTGCCAGCAGGGAACGGGACGGGACTAGCAATCAGCCCCAGCATTTT. Translated, it gives CASRERDGTSNQPQHF.